This T cell receptor (beta chain) was found in a study of blood T cell repertoires in COVID-19. In the study overall: COVID-19 samples collected from the United States, Italy and Spain covered acute and convalescent phases.

Profiling relied on immunoSEQ multiplex PCR, and the TCRdb table lists in-frame clones only, not all of them. The sample yields approximately 240,000 clones, approximately 79% seen once. With respect to this clone: The junction does not match germline at one end; this may be a read error.

This CDR3 is built from 12 residues. Germline V CDR1 and CDR2: MDHEN, SYDVKM. The sequence derives from a woman in her thirties or forties with active or convalescent COVID-19. The source material was peripheral blood. This rearrangement joins TRBV28 to TRBJ1-6, with 8 positions matching TRBD1. The CDR3 sequence is CASRPPTGALDF. The CDR3 DNA reads as TGTGCCAGCAGGCCCCCGACAGGGGCCCTTGACTTT. Filled out from reference TRBV28 and TRBJ1-6, the complete variable domain reads DVKVTQSSRYLVKRTGEKVFLECVQDMDHENMFWYRQDPGLGLRLIYFSYDVKMKEKGDIPEGYSVSREKKERFSLILESASTNQTSMYLCASRPPTGALDFGNGTRLTVT.